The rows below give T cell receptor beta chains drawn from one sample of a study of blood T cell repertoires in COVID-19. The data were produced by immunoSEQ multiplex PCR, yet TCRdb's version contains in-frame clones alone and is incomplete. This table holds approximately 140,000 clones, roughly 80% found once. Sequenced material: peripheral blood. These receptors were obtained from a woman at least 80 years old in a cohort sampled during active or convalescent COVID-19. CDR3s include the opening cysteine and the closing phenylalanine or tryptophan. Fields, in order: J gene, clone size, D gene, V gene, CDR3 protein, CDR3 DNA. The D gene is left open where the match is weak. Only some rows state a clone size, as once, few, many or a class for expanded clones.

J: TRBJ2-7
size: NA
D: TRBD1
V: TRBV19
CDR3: CASRGRGLYEQYF
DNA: TGTGCCAGTAGGGGCAGGGGGTTGTACGAGCAGTACTTC

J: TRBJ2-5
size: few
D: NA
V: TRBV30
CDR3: CAWSRDWSVQETQYF
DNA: TGTGCCTGGAGCCGGGACTGGTCCGTCCAAGAGACCCAGTACTTC

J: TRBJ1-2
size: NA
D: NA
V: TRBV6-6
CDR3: CASLNFAGEGYTF
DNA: TGTGCCAGCCTGAATTTTGCGGGGGAAGGCTACACCTTC

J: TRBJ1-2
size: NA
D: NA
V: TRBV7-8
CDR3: CASSLRSRDGNYGYTF
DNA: TGTGCCAGCAGCTTAAGGTCGCGGGACGGAAACTATGGCTACACCTTC

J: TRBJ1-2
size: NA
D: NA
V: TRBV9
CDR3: CASSEGGGYGYTF
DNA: TGTGCCAGCAGCGAGGGAGGGGGATATGGCTACACCTTC

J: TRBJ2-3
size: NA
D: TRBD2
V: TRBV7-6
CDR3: CASSLWGGRTDTQYF
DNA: TGTGCCAGCAGCTTATGGGGGGGTCGGACAGATACGCAGTATTTT

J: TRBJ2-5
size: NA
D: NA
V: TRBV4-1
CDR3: CASSQTSVGETQYF
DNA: TGCGCCAGCAGCCAAACCTCGGTTGGAGAGACCCAGTACTTC

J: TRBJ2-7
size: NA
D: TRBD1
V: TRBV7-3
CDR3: CASSLRHRDREYEQYF
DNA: TGTGCCAGCAGCTTACGTCACCGGGACAGGGAATACGAGCAGTACTTC

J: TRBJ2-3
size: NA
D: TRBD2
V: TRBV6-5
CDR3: CASSYSGTSGDTQYF
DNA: TGTGCCAGCAGTTACTCCGGGACTAGTGGGGATACGCAGTATTTT

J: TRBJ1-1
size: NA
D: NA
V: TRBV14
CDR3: CASSMGMNTEAFF
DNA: TGTGCCAGCAGTATGGGCATGAACACTGAAGCTTTCTTT

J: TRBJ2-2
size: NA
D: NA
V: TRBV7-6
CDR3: CASSLDRANTGELFF
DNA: TGTGCCAGCAGCCTGGACAGAGCGAACACCGGGGAGCTGTTTTTT

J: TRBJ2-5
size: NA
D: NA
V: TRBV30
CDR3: CAWESGSQETQYF
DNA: TGTGCCTGGGAGAGCGGATCCCAAGAGACCCAGTACTTC

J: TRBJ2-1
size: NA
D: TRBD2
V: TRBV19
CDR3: CASSTSGGYNEQFF
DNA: TGTGCCAGTAGTACCAGCGGGGGGTACAATGAGCAGTTCTTC

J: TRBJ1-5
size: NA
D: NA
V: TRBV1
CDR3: CTSTPTNTGGRYQPQHF
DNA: TGCACCAGCACCCCGACCAATACAGGGGGCAGGTATCAGCCCCAGCATTTT

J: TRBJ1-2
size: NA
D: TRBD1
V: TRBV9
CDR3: CASSGGQLNYGYTF
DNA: TGTGCCAGCAGCGGGGGACAGCTCAACTATGGCTACACCTTC

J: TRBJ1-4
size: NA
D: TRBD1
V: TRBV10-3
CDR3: CAISDRTGGSEKLFF
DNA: TGTGCCATCAGTGATCGGACAGGGGGCTCTGAAAAACTGTTTTTT

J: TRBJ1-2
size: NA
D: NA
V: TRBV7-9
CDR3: CASSQDRGYGYTF
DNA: TGTGCCAGCAGCCAGGACAGAGGCTATGGCTACACCTTC

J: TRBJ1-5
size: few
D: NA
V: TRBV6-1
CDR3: CASSEPGHDNQPQHF
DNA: TGTGCCAGCAGTGAGCCCGGACATGACAATCAGCCCCAGCATTTT

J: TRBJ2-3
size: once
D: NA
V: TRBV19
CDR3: CASSIGQGTDTQYF
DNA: TGTGCCAGTAGTATAGGCCAGGGCACAGATACGCAGTATTTT

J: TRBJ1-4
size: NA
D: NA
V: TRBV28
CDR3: CASSYTPGGPNEKLFF
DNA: TGTGCCAGCAGTTACACCCCCGGGGGACCTAATGAAAAACTGTTTTTT

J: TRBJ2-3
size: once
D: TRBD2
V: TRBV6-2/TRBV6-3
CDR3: CASSSKLAGNTDTQYF
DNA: TGTGCCAGCAGCAGCAAACTAGCGGGGAACACAGATACGCAGTATTTT

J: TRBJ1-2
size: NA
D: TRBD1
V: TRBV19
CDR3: CASSTGGNYGYTF
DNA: TGTGCCAGTAGCACAGGGGGAAACTATGGCTACACCTTC

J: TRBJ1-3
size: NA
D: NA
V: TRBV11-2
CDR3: CASTAGWNSGNTIYF
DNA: TGTGCCAGCACCGCGGGGTGGAACTCTGGAAACACCATATATTTT

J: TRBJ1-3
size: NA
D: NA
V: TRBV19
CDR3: CASRTFRTSSGNTIYF
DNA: TGTGCCAGTAGGACCTTCAGGACAAGCTCTGGAAACACCATATATTTT

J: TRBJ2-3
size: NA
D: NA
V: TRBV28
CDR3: CASSSPSVFSDTQYF
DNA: TGTGCCAGCAGCTCTCCGTCGGTATTCTCAGATACGCAGTATTTT

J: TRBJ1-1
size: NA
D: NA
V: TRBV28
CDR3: CASSRGGDTEAFF
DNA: TGTGCCAGCAGTAGAGGGGGAGACACTGAAGCTTTCTTT

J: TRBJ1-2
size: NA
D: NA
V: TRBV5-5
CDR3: CASSLVADFTYGYTF
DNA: TGTGCCAGCAGCTTGGTGGCAGATTTTACCTATGGCTACACCTTC

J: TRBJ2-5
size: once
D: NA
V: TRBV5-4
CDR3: CASSFLGHQETQYF
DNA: TGTGCCAGCAGCTTTCTTGGGCACCAAGAGACCCAGTACTTC